This TCR beta chain came from a study of T cell responses to AZD1222 COVID-19 vaccine. Overall study findings and caveats: At baseline, seropositivity was found in only six or seven AZD1222 recipients.

The data were produced by immunoSEQ multiplex PCR, yet TCRdb's version contains in-frame clones alone and is incomplete. The sample includes some 180,000 clones, about 83% seen only once; the top ten take 0.85% to 1.2%. On this clone itself: Antigen: not known.

This CDR3 has 13 amino acids. Trimming removed 6 bases from V and 4 bases from J, with 8 bases in between. Germline V CDR1 and CDR2: KGHDR, SFDVKD. The gene calls are TRBV24-1 and TRBJ2-2; unclear D gene. The receptor comes from an adult who received the AZD1222 COVID-19 vaccine. Specimen: peripheral blood, collected 28 days after the second AZD1222 dose. The CDR3 coding sequence is TGTGCCACCAGTCTACAGCCCACCGGGGAGCTGTTTTTT. It is translated as CATSLQPTGELFF.